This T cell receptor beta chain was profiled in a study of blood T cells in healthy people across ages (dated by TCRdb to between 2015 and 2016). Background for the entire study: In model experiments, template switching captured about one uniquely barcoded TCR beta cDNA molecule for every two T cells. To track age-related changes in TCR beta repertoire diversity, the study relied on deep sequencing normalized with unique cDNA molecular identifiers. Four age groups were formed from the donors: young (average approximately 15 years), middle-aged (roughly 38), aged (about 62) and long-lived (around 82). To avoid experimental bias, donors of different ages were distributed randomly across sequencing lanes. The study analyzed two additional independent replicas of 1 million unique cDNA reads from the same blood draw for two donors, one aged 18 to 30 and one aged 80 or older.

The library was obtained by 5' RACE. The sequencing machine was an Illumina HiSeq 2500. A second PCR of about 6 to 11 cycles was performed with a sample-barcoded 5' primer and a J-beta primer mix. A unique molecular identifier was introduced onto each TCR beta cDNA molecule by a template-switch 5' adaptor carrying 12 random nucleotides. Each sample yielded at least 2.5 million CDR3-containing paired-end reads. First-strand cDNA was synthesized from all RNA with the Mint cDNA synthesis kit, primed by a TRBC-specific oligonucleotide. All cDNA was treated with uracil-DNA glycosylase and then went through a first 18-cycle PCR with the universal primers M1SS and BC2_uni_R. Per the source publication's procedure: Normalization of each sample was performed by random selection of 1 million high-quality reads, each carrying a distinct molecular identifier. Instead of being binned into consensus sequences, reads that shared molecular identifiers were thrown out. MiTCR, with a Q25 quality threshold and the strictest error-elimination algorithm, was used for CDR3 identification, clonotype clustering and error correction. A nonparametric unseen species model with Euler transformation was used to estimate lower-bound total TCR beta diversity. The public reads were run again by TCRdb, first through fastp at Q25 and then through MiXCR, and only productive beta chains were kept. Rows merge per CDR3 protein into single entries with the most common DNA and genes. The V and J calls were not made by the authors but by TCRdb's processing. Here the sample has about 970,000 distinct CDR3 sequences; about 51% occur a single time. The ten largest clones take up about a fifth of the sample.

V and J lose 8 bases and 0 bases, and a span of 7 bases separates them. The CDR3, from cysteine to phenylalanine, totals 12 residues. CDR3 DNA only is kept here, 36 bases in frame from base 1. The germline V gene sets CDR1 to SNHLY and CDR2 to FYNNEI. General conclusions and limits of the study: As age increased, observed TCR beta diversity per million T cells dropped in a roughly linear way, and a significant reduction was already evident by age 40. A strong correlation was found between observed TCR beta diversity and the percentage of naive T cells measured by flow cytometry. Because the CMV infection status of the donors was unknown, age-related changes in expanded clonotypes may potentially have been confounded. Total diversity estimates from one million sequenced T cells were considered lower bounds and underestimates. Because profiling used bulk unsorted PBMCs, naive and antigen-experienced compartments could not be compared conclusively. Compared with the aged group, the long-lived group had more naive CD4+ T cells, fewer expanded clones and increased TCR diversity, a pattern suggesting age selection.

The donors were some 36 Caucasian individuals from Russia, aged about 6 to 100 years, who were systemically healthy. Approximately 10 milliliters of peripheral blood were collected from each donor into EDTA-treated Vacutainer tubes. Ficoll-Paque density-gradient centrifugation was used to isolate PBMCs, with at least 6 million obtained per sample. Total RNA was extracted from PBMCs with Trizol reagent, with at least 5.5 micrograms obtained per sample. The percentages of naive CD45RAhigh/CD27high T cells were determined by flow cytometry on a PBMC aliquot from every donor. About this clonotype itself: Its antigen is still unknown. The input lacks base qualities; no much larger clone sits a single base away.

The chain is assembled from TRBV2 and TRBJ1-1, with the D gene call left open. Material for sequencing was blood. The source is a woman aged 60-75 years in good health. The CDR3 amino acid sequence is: CASQRMNTEAFF. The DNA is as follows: TGTGCCAGCCAGCGGATGAACACTGAAGCTTTCTTT.